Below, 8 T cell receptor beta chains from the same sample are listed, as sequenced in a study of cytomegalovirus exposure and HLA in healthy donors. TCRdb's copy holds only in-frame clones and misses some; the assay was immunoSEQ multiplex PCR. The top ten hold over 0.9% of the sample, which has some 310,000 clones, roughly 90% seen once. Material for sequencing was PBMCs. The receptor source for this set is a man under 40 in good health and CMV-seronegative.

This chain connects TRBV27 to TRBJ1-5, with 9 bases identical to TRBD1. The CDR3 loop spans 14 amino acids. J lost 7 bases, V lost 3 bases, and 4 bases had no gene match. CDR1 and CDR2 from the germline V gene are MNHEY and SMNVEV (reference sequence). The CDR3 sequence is CASSFTGGGQPQHF. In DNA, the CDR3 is TGTGCCAGCAGTTTTACAGGGGGCGGCCAGCCCCAGCATTTT.

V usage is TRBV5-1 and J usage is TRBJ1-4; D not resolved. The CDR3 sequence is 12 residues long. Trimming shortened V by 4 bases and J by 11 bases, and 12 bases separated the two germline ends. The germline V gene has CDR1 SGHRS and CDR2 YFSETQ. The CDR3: CASSPEGGKLFF. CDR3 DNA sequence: TGCGCCAGCAGCCCCGAGGGTGGGAAACTGTTTTTT.

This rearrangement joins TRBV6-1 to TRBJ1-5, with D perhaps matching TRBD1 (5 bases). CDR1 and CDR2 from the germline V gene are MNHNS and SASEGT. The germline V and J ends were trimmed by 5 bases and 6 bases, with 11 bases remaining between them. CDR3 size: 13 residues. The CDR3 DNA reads TGTGCCAGCAGTCCCCAGGGTAGTCAGCCCCAGCATTTT. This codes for CASSPQGSQPQHF.

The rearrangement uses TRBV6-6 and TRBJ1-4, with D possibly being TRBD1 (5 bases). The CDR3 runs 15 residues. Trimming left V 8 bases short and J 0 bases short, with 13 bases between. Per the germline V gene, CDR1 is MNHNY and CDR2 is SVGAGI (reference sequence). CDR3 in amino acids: CASVRQTATNEKLFF. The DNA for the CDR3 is TGTGCCAGCGTAAGACAGACTGCAACTAATGAAAAACTGTTTTTT.

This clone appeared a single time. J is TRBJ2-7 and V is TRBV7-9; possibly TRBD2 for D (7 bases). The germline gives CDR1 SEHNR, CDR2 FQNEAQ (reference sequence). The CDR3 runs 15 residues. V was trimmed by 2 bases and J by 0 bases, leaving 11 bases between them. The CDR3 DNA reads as TGTGCCAGCAGCTTATTTAGGGGGGGCTCCTACGAGCAGTACTTC. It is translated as CASSLFRGGSYEQYF.

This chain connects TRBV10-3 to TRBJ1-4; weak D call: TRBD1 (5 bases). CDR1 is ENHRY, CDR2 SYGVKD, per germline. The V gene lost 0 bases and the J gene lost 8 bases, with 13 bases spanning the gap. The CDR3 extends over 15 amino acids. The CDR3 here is CAISESEGVGEKLFF. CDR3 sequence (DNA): TGTGCCATCAGTGAGTCGGAAGGGGTTGGGGAAAAACTGTTTTTT.

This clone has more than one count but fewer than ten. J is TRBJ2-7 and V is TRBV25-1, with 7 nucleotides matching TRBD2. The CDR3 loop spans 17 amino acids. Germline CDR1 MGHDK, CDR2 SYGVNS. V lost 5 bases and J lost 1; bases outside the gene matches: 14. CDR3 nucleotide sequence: TGTGCCAGCAGTTCTGTGGGGGGGGTTGACCAATCCTACGAGCAGTACTTC. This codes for CASSSVGGVDQSYEQYF.

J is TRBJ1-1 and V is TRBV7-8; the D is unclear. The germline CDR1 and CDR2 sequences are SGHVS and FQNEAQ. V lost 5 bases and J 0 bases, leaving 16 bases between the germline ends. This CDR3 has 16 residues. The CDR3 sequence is CASSPMGAYLNTEAFF. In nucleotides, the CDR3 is TGTGCCAGCAGCCCCATGGGAGCTTACCTGAACACTGAAGCTTTCTTT. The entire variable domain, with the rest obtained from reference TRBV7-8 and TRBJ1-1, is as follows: GAGVSQSPRYKVAKRGQDVALRCDPISGHVSLFWYQQALGQGPEFLTYFQNEAQLDKSGLPSDRFFAERPEGSVSTLKIQRTQQEDSAVYLCASSPMGAYLNTEAFFGQGTRLTVV.